Presented here are 12 T cell receptor beta chains from one specimen sequenced in a study of human T cells and chemical hapten exposure. Each CDR3 protein is one row after TCRdb ran MiXCR on the RACE reads. The table shows around 190,000 distinct CDR3 sequences, with 20% to 25% occurring only once. The time point: patch test 1, 2 weeks after DPC sensitization. Specified treatment: therapeutic diphenylcyclopropenone sensitization with weekly scalp DPC. The sample consisted of whole blood, taken in connection with sensitization to the hapten diphenylcyclopropenone (DPC). These receptors all come from a woman aged 45 to 65 with alopecia areata. Some clones in this sample may be carry-over from other donors' samples.

This clonotype was counted many times. V is TRBV3-1 and J is TRBJ2-2; D is unclear. Germline loops: CDR1 LGHDT, CDR2 YNNKEL (reference sequence). There are 18 residues in the CDR3. Deletions cut 0 bases from V and 3 bases from J, with 17 bases between. The CDR3 DNA reads TGTGCCAGCAGCCAAGACCCGAGGCACCCGGCGGACACCGGGGAGCTGTTTTTT. Translated, it gives CASSQDPRHPADTGELFF.

This clonotype was picked up a small number of times. V gene TRBV12-3 or TRBV12-4 combines with J gene TRBJ2-5; TRBD1 aligns across 10 bases. The trim removed 6 bases at V and 3 bases at J, leaving 7 bases unmatched. The CDR3 has 15 residues. The CDR3: CASSPQGTGEETQYF. The CDR3 DNA sequence: TGTGCCAGCAGCCCTCAGGGGACAGGGGAAGAGACCCAGTACTTC.

This clonotype was counted a few times. The chain employs TRBV10-3 and TRBJ2-5; D gene uncertain. V gave up 2 bases and J gave up 5 bases, with 6 bases separating them. Germline CDR1 and CDR2: ENHRY and SYGVKD. The CDR3 extends over 12 amino acids. The CDR3 spells CAISENVETQYF. The CDR3 DNA sequence: TGTGCCATCAGTGAGAATGTCGAGACCCAGTACTTC.

This clonotype was recorded a few times. This chain connects TRBV25-1 to TRBJ1-6; possible D gene TRBD1, 6 bases. V lost 8 bases to trimming and J lost 4 bases, with 12 bases between them. Germline V gene sequence: CDR1 MGHDK, CDR2 SYGVNS. The CDR3 covers 14 residues. CDR3 protein: CASRQGTYNSPLHF. CDR3 sequence (DNA): TGTGCCAGCCGCCAGGGGACATATAATTCACCCCTCCACTTT.

This clonotype was observed a handful of times. The chain uses TRBV6-2 or TRBV6-3 and TRBJ1-1, with 7 bases aligning to TRBD1. This CDR3 has 16 residues. Germline assignment: CDR1 MNHEY and CDR2 SVGEGT. The V gene end was trimmed by 11 bases and the J gene end by 0 bases; junction bases not matched to a gene: 15. CDR3 loop: CACSRQGPLMNTEAFF. CDR3 coding DNA: TGTGCCTGTTCGCGACAGGGCCCACTCATGAACACTGAAGCTTTCTTT.

This clonotype came up many times. The chain combines TRBV3-1 with TRBJ2-1; 10 bases align to TRBD2. With V trimmed by 5 bases and J by 0 bases, 4 bases remained unmatched. Germline V gives CDR1 LGHDT, CDR2 YNNKEL (reference sequence). The CDR3 sequence is 16 residues long. The CDR3, as DNA: TGTGCCAGCAGCTTAGGACTAGCGGACTCCTACAATGAGCAGTTCTTC. Encoded protein: CASSLGLADSYNEQFF.

The chain combines TRBV3-1 with TRBJ1-1; a possible D gene is TRBD1 (5 bases). The length of the CDR3 is 14 residues. Trimming removed 4 bases from V and 1 base from J, with 10 bases in between. The V gene's germline CDR1 is LGHDT and CDR2 YNNKEL (reference sequence). As DNA, the CDR3 is TGTGCCAGCAGCCCCAGGGAGTCGAACACTGAAGCTTTCTTT. It is translated as CASSPRESNTEAFF.

This rearrangement joins TRBV11-1 to TRBJ2-2; 12 bases fit TRBD2. The CDR3 has 18 residues. CDR1 and CDR2 from the germline V gene are SGHAT and FQDESV (reference sequence). The J segment lost 6 bases and the V segment lost 6 bases, leaving 14 bases of the junction unmatched. CDR3 loop: CASRNRLAGGIISGELFF. The CDR3 coding sequence is TGTGCCAGCAGGAATCGGCTAGCGGGAGGGATTATCTCCGGGGAGCTGTTTTTT.

A few counts support this clonotype. The V gene is TRBV7-2, the J gene TRBJ2-7; a weak D match, TRBD2 (7 bases). The CDR3 contains 14 residues. The V end was cut by 1 base, the J end by 4 bases, with 11 bases between. Germline assignment: CDR1 SGHTA and CDR2 FQGNSA. CDR3 residues: CASSLEGGGYEQYF. In DNA form, the CDR3 reads TGTGCCAGCAGCTTAGAAGGGGGGGGATACGAGCAGTACTTC.

The rearrangement links TRBV5-1 to TRBJ2-1; 12 bases line up with TRBD2. Germline V gene sequence: CDR1 SGHRS, CDR2 YFSETQ. With V trimmed by 1 base and J by 4 bases, 9 bases remained unmatched. CDR3 length equals 18 residues. The CDR3 nucleotides read TGCGCCAGCAGCTTGCTAGCGGGAGGGTCGGATTCGTACAATGAGCAGTTCTTC. Translated, it gives CASSLLAGGSDSYNEQFF.

The gene calls are TRBV29-1 and TRBJ2-3; 7 bases are shared with TRBD2. Germline CDR1 and CDR2: SQVTM and ANQGSEA. V shed 1 base, J shed 0 bases, and the junction held 1 base outside the gene matches. This CDR3 is 14 amino acids long. The CDR3 DNA follows: TGCAGCGTTGAAGGGGAGGGTAGCACAGATACGCAGTATTTT. Translation: CSVEGEGSTDTQYF.

This clonotype was observed a handful of times. This chain links TRBV24-1 with TRBJ2-2, with 9 bases identical to TRBD1. CDR3 length: 14 residues. Trimming at V came to 9 bases and at J to 5 bases, leaving 6 bases not matched to a gene. Germline V gene data show CDR1 as KGHDR and CDR2 as SFDVKD. The CDR3 DNA is TGTGCCACCTCGGGACAGGGAAGTACCGGGGAGCTGTTTTTT. It codes for CATSGQGSTGELFF.